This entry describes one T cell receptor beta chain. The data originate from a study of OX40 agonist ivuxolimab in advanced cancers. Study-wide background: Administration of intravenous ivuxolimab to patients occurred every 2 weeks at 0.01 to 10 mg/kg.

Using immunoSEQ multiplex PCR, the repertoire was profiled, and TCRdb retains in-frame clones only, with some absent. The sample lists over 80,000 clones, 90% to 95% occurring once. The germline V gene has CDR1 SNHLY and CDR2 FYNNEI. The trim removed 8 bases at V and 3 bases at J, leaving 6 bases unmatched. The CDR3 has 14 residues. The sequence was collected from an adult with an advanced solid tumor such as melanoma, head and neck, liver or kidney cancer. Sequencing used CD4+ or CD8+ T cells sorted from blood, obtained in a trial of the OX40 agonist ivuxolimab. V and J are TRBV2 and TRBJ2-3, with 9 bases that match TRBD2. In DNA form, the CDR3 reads TGTGCCAGCGCGACTAGCGGCCTGACAGATACGCAGTATTTT. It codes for CASATSGLTDTQYF.